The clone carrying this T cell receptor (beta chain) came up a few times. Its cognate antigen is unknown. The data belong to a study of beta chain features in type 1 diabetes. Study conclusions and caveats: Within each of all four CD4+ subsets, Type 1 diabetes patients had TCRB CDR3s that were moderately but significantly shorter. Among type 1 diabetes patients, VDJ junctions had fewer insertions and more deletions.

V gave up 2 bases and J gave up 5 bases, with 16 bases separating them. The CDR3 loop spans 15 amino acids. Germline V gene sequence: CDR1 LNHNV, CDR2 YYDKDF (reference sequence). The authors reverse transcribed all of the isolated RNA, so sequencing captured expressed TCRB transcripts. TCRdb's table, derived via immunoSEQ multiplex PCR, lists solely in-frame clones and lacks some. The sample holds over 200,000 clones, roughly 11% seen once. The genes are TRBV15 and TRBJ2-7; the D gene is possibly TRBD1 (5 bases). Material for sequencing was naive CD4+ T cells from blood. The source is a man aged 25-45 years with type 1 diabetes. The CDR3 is CATSRNPGRGHEQYF. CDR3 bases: TGTGCCACCAGCAGAAACCCTGGAAGGGGCCACGAGCAGTACTTC.